The 30 T cell receptor beta chains given below trace back to one sample, sequenced in a study of CD8+CD57+ T cells in acquired aplastic anemia. Patients chosen for sequencing had shown CD8+CD57+ cell expansion by flow cytometry. For CDR3 and TCR beta VDJ profiling, genomic DNA was the template used. TCRdb re-derived calls from the reads in MiXCR, one entry per CDR3 protein. The data show some 160,000 distinct CDR3 sequences, with roughly 50% seen just once and 3.2% held by the top ten. Sequenced sample: sorted CD4+, CD8+, or CD8+CD57+ T cells (not recorded which) from PBMCs. These TCRs come from a human donor with aplastic anemia.

The genes are TRBV10-3 and TRBJ1-6, with 7 bases that match TRBD1. The CDR3 runs to 16 residues. Germline CDR1 and CDR2: ENHRY and SYGVKD. Trimming cost V 5 bases and J 8 bases; bases outside gene matches: 12. CDR3 amino acids: CAISSALSQGDSPLHF. CDR3 nucleotide sequence: TGTGCCATCAGTAGTGCGTTGAGTCAGGGGGATTCACCCCTCCACTTT.

In this sample, this clonotype turned up a few times. The chain is built from TRBV12-3 or TRBV12-4 and TRBJ2-1; TRBD2 agrees at 11 bases. Trimming took 8 bases from V and 5 from J; bases not matched to a gene: 8. The CDR3 length is 15 residues. This chain's CDR3 is CASGSGTSGNNEQFF. The CDR3 bases are TGTGCCAGCGGGTCCGGGACTAGCGGAAACAATGAGCAGTTCTTC.

This clonotype has a single count. The CDR3 loop is CATSRDKATDTQYF. The CDR3 DNA follows: TGTGCCACCAGCAGAGATAAGGCTACAGATACGCAGTATTTT. The chain combines TRBV15 with TRBJ2-3; no clear D. The germline gives CDR1 LNHNV, CDR2 YYDKDF (reference sequence). The CDR3 covers 14 residues. Trimming took 0 bases from V and 3 from J, leaving 7 bases between them. The variable domain in full, with the rest retrieved from reference TRBV15 and TRBJ2-3, is DAMVIQNPRYQVTQFGKPVTLSCSQTLNHNVMYWYQQKSSQAPKLLFHYYDKDFNNEADTPDNFQSRRPNTSFCFLDIRSPGLGDTAMYLCATSRDKATDTQYFGPGTRLTVL.

The chain uses TRBV29-1 and TRBJ2-7, with TRBD1 matching 8 bases. Germline values: CDR1 SQVTM, CDR2 ANQGSEA. This CDR3 has 13 residues. Trimming took 7 bases from V and 4 from J; bases not matched to a gene: 9. CDR3 sequence: CSAGTGFQYEQYV. CDR3 nucleotide sequence: TGCAGCGCAGGGACAGGCTTTCAATACGAGCAGTACGTC.

This clonotype has only a few counts. For the CDR3, the DNA is TGTGCCAGCAGCCGGACCTACGAGCAGTACTTC. It specifies CASSRTYEQYF. This rearrangement joins TRBV7-2 to TRBJ2-7; D not resolved. Deletions cut 5 bases from V and 2 bases from J, with 4 bases between. The CDR3 covers 11 residues. The V gene's germline CDR1 is SGHTA and CDR2 FQGNSA.

The V call is TRBV15, the J call TRBJ1-2; possible D gene TRBD1, 5 bases. The CDR3 covers 15 residues. The V gene's germline CDR1 is LNHNV and CDR2 YYDKDF (reference sequence). Between the trimmed V and J ends, which lost 5 bases and 6 bases, there was a span of 19 bases. For the CDR3, the DNA is TGTGCCACCAGCTTCACCGTGGGGGTTCGGGATGGCTACACCTTC. Encoded protein: CATSFTVGVRDGYTF.

Turning to this clonotype: A read error may produce the germline difference seen at one junction end. The J gene is TRBJ2-2, the V gene TRBV19; possibly TRBD1 or TRBD2 for D (5 bases each). The CDR3 length is 10 residues. The germline CDR1 and CDR2 sequences are LNHDA and SQIVND (reference sequence). Here the CDR3 reads CASRFGGLFF. The CDR3 DNA reads TGTGCCAGTAGATTTGGGGGGCTGTTTTTT. The full variable domain, completed using reference TRBV19 and TRBJ2-2, is DGGITQSPKYLFRKEGQNVTLSCEQNLNHDAMYWYRQDPGQGLRLIYYSQIVNDFQKGDIAEGYSVSREKKESFPLTVTSAQKNPTAFYLCASRFGGLFFGEGSRLTVL.

This clonotype was observed at least ten times. This CDR3 reads CASSLVPGGDTEAFF. In nucleotides, the CDR3 is TGTGCCAGCAGCTTGGTACCGGGGGGCGACACTGAAGCTTTCTTT. The chain carries TRBV5-5 and TRBJ1-1, with TRBD1 as a possible D gene (6 bases). The germline CDR1 and CDR2 sequences are SGHKS and YYEKEE (reference sequence). This CDR3 has 15 amino acids. V lost 0 bases to trimming and J lost 3 bases, with 12 bases between them.

The sample holds one count of this clonotype. The chain is built from TRBV25-1 and TRBJ1-2; possible D gene TRBD1, 6 bases. The V gene's germline CDR1 is MGHDK and CDR2 SYGVNS. The CDR3 consists of 13 residues. V was pared by 8 bases and J by 6 bases, with 16 bases between. Here the CDR3 reads CASRTQGRNGYTF. In DNA, the CDR3 is TGTGCCAGCCGAACGCAGGGGAGGAATGGCTACACCTTC.

The chain links TRBV6-4 to TRBJ2-7; 7 bases are a match to TRBD2. V dropped 2 bases and J dropped 5; count of bases not matched to a gene: 9. The CDR3 spans 15 residues. Germline V gene lookup returns CDR1 MRHNA and CDR2 SNTAGT. The CDR3: CASSDEAGEEDEQYF. CDR3 DNA: TGTGCCAGCAGTGACGAGGCGGGAGAAGAGGACGAGCAGTACTTC.

The table lists this clonotype with many counts. The V gene is TRBV7-2, the J gene TRBJ2-5; 9 nucleotides match TRBD1. The CDR3 is 15 amino acids. Losses at the gene ends were 1 base for V and 2 bases for J; bases not matched to a gene: 2. CDR1 and CDR2 (germline): SGHTA, FQGNSA. The CDR3 DNA is TGTGCCAGCAGCTTAGGAGGGACAGGGCAAGAGACCCAGTACTTC. This codes for CASSLGGTGQETQYF.

As concerns this clonotype: A much larger clonotype is one base distant, so this may be a read error. This chain uses TRBV5-6 with TRBJ2-2; the D is unclear. The V gene lost 7 bases and the J gene lost 6 bases, with 13 bases spanning the gap. This CDR3 has 13 amino acids. The germline CDR1 and CDR2 sequences are SGHDT and YYEEEE. The CDR3 region is CASAPVGSGELFF. Here the CDR3 DNA reads TGTGCCAGCGCTCCTGTTGGCTCCGGGGAGCTGTTTTTT.

A note on this clonotype: An end of the junction does not agree with germline; a read error may underlie this. The rearrangement uses TRBV15 and TRBJ1-1, with no clear D. The CDR3 length is 16 residues. Germline assignment: CDR1 LNHNV and CDR2 YYDKDF (reference sequence). The CDR3 sequence: CATSRSIGRLNTEASF. Here the CDR3 DNA reads TGTGCCACCAGCAGGTCTATAGGACGGCTGAACACTGAAGCTTCCTTT.

This clonotype occurred many times. V and J are TRBV12-3 or TRBV12-4 and TRBJ1-2, with D maybe TRBD1 (5 bases). CDR3 size: 13 residues. Between the trimmed V and J ends, which lost 5 bases and 8 bases, there was a span of 15 bases. CDR3 DNA: TGTGCCAGCAGTCCCGTCAGGGCAGAGGGCTACACCTTC. Translation: CASSPVRAEGYTF.

This sequence joins TRBV24-1 and TRBJ1-5; D remains unclear. This CDR3 is 14 amino acids long. CDR1 is KGHDR and CDR2 is SFDVKD in the germline V gene. V lost 4 bases to trimming and J lost 6 bases, with 12 bases between them. CDR3 sequence: CATSEQEVTQPQHF. In DNA form, the CDR3 reads TGTGCCACCAGTGAACAAGAGGTCACTCAGCCCCAGCATTTT.

This clonotype was picked up many times. J is TRBJ2-5 and V is TRBV7-8, with D maybe TRBD1 (6 bases). Germline V lookup: CDR1 SGHVS, CDR2 FQNEAQ. The germline V and J ends were trimmed by 4 bases and 1 base, with 10 bases remaining between them. The CDR3 sequence is 14 residues long. CDR3 nucleotides: TGTGCCAGCAGCTCCGACAGGCGCCAAGAGACCCAGTACTTC. Amino acid sequence: CASSSDRRQETQYF.

Details on this clonotype: A much larger clone is a single base away; this may be a read error. It is likely a read error, because the conserved phenylalanine at the end of the CDR3 is missing. The chain employs TRBV24-1 and TRBJ2-3; 14 bases are shared with TRBD2. The CDR3 is made up of 21 amino acids. Trimming at V came to 1 base and at J to 2 bases, leaving 13 bases not matched to a gene. CDR1 is KGHDR, CDR2 SFDVKD, per germline. This CDR3 is CATSDFYRLAGGPHITDTQYL. The CDR3 DNA follows: TGTGCCACCAGTGATTTCTACAGACTAGCGGGGGGGCCTCATATCACAGATACGCAGTATCTT.

At least ten counts were recorded for this clonotype. This rearrangement joins TRBV6-1 to TRBJ1-2, with TRBD1 identical over 7 bases. This CDR3 spans 12 amino acids. V lost 6 bases to trimming and J lost 7 bases; unmatched junction nucleotides: 5. From germline, CDR1 is MNHNS and CDR2 SASEGT. DNA for the CDR3: TGTGCCAGCAGCGAGGACAGGCTTGGCTACACCTTC. Protein: CASSEDRLGYTF.

The rearrangement uses TRBV10-3 and TRBJ2-7; D uncertain. CDR1 and CDR2 (germline): ENHRY, SYGVKD. V was trimmed by 7 bases and J by 6 bases, leaving 22 bases between them. The CDR3 spans 15 residues. The CDR3 DNA sequence: TGTGCCATCAACCCCGGAGTGGTAGAATCCAGCGAGCAGTACTTC. Its protein is CAINPGVVESSEQYF.

The chain is built from TRBV24-1 and TRBJ2-1, with D perhaps being TRBD1 or TRBD2 (5 bases each). The germline V and J ends were trimmed by 4 bases and 7 bases, with 13 bases remaining between them. This CDR3 has 14 residues. Germline loops: CDR1 KGHDR, CDR2 SFDVKD. The CDR3, as DNA: TGTGCCACCAGTGAAGCAGGGTGGGGGAATGAGCAGTTCTTC. The encoded protein is CATSEAGWGNEQFF.

This chain connects TRBV5-4 to TRBJ2-1; 13 nucleotides line up with TRBD2. The CDR3 is 17 amino acids. J was trimmed by 6 bases and V by 0 bases; bases with no gene match: 6. The V gene's germline CDR1 is SGHNT and CDR2 YYREEE (reference sequence). DNA of the CDR3: TGTGCCAGCAGCTTGGCCTCACTAGCGGGGGGGCCCAATGAGCAGTTCTTC. Residues: CASSLASLAGGPNEQFF.

The genes are TRBV20-1 and TRBJ1-1; 9 bases agree with TRBD1. The J segment lost 8 bases and the V segment lost 1 base, leaving 11 bases of the junction unmatched. The CDR3 runs 15 residues. Germline CDR1 and CDR2: DFQATT and SNEGSKA (reference sequence). CDR3 in DNA: TGCAGTGCTAGAGTACAGGACAGGGGAGACGTCGAAGCTTTCTTT. Translating it yields CSARVQDRGDVEAFF.

Note on this clonotype: In this CDR3 the conserved last residue, phenylalanine or tryptophan, is missing, so a read error is likely. This chain links TRBV29-1 with TRBJ2-7; D not certain. Germline values: CDR1 SQVTM, CDR2 ANQGSEA. This CDR3 region has 12 residues. V dropped 5 bases and J dropped 2 bases, with 10 bases sitting between them. The CDR3 is CSVRGSAYEQYS. The DNA of the CDR3 is TGCAGCGTTCGTGGATCCGCCTACGAGCAGTACTCC.

This chain connects TRBV5-5 to TRBJ2-7; TRBD1 matches 7 bases. The trim removed 4 bases at V and 4 bases at J, leaving 5 bases unmatched. There are 13 residues in the CDR3. CDR1 SGHKS and CDR2 YYEKEE come from the germline V gene (reference sequence). The CDR3 bases are TGTGCCAGCAGCATGGGACAGCCTTACGAGCAGTACGTC. Protein: CASSMGQPYEQYV.

This chain joins TRBV24-1 and TRBJ2-1; 7 positions match TRBD1. This CDR3 contains 14 residues. Germline V gene lookup returns CDR1 KGHDR and CDR2 SFDVKD. J was trimmed by 6 bases and V by 7 bases; bases with no gene match: 8. The CDR3 DNA reads TGTGCCACCAGAGGCGAGGGGGCGATCAATGAGCAGTTCTTC. As protein: CATRGEGAINEQFF.

This clonotype was observed at least ten times. The CDR3 coding sequence is TGTGCCAGCAGCGCCGGACTGCGGAATGGGGAGCAGTACTTC. Protein product: CASSAGLRNGEQYF. The J gene is TRBJ2-7, the V gene TRBV9; possibly TRBD2 for D (5 bases). Per the germline V gene, CDR1 is SGDLS and CDR2 is YYNGEE. CDR3 length: 14 amino acids. Between the trimmed V and J ends, which lost 3 bases and 7 bases, there was a span of 17 bases.

The rearrangement links TRBV2 to TRBJ2-3, with unresolved D. The V and J ends lost 5 bases and 2 bases respectively, with 5 bases between them. The CDR3 extends over 12 amino acids. Per the germline V gene, CDR1 is SNHLY and CDR2 is FYNNEI. Here the CDR3 DNA reads TGTGCCAGCAGTCTTATCACAGATACGCAGTATTTT. Protein: CASSLITDTQYF.

Remarks on this clonotype: One junction end disagrees with the germline gene, perhaps due to a read error. The V gene is TRBV6-8, the J gene TRBJ2-2, with D possibly matching TRBD2 (6 bases). In germline, CDR1 is MNHGY, CDR2 SAAAGT. The CDR3 extends over 14 amino acids. The CDR3 sequence: CASSPTLNTGGLFF. In DNA, the CDR3 is TGTGCCAGCAGTCCCACCCTGAACACCGGGGGGCTGTTTTTT.

This clonotype has a single count. The chain combines TRBV20-1 with TRBJ2-7, with 9 bases fitting TRBD1. There are 14 residues in the CDR3. Unmatched junction bases numbered 4, after V lost 2 bases and J lost 2 bases. The germline V gene has CDR1 DFQATT and CDR2 SNEGSKA (reference sequence). The CDR3 DNA is TGCAGTGCTAGACAAACAGGGGGCCCCTACGAGCAGTACTTC. Its translation: CSARQTGGPYEQYF.

The chain carries TRBV2 and TRBJ1-5; the D is unclear. Trimming stripped 4 bases from V and 5 bases from J, with 9 bases between. The CDR3 consists of 13 residues. Germline V gives CDR1 SNHLY, CDR2 FYNNEI. The CDR3 coding sequence is TGTGCCAGCAGTGTTGAGATAGATCAGCCCCAGCATTTT. Protein product: CASSVEIDQPQHF.